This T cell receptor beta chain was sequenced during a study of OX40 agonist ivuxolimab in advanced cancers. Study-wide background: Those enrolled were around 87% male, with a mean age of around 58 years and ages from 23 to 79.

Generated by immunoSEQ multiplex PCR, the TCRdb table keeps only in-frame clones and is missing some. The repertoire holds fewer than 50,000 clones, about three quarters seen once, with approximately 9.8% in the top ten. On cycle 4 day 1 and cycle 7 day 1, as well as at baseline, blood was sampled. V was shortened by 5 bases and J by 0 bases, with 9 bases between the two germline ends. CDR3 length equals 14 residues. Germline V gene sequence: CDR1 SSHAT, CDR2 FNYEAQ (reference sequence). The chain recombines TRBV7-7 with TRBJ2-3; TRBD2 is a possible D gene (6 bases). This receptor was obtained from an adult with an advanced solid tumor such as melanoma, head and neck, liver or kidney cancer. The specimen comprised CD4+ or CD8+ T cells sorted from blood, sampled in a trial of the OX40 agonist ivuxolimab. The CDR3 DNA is TGTGCCAGCAGCGGCGCGGGGAGCACAGATACGCAGTATTTT. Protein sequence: CASSGAGSTDTQYF.